This TCR beta chain is drawn from a study of T cells after yellow fever vaccination (dated by TCRdb to the late 2010s). Some background on the complete study: The SMART-Seq v4 Ultra Low Input RNA kit was used to prepare libraries from fractions with low cell numbers. To follow T-cell clones before and after both primary and booster YFV17D yellow fever vaccination, bulk TCR alpha and beta repertoires underwent longitudinal sequencing. The cohort comprised two healthy male donors, one aged 18 to 29 and one aged 30 to 40 years. Blood samples were taken at several timepoints before and after primary and secondary immunization, and bulk PBMC replicates and cell subsets were isolated. What the authors observed across the whole study: A small fraction of clonotypes showed up in both the CD4 and CD8 compartments, probably as a result of convergent recombination. The secondary T-cell response was weaker than the primary response but faster, peaking on day 5 instead of day 15. After the booster, most of the clones that had expanded following primary vaccination were detected again (approximately 95% of CD4 and 80% to 90% of CD8), which suggests that memory was broadly maintained. Computational filtering was needed because FACS-sorted repertoires could contain abundant contaminating clonotypes from the bulk population. The study included only a couple of donors, which limits how far the findings can be generalized.

The CDR3 holds 14 amino acids from the cysteine to the phenylalanine. Only CDR3 DNA is held: 42 bases, read in frame from base 1. V is shortened by 6 bases, J by 3 bases, and the region joining them spans 12 bases. The germline V gene (reference sequence) specifies MNHEY as CDR1 and SMNVEV as CDR2. The sequencer listed for this sample is Illumina NovaSeq 6000. TCR cDNA was synthesized by 5'RACE template switching, which introduced a universal primer site and unique molecular identifiers. cDNA synthesis was primed from both the TCR alpha and TCR beta constant segments. Libraries were amplified in two PCR steps, with sample barcodes and sequencing adapters added in the second step. Sequencing of the libraries was done on either Illumina HiSeq 2500 (2x100 bp) or NovaSeq (2x150 bp). Turning to the authors' computational methods: MIGEC handled demultiplexing of reads and collapsing into UMI consensus sequences, while MiXCR performed V(D)J alignment. Vaccine-responding clonotypes were identified with edgeR using replicate PBMC samples, with FDR below 0.01 and a log2 fold change above 5 up to day 15 being required. Each bulk clonotype received a CD4 or CD8 identity based on whether the sequenced CD4 or CD8 repertoire contained that clonotype at higher abundance. The public reads were quality trimmed at Q25 with fastp and then assembled into clones with MiXCR by TCRdb, keeping productive beta chains. Records with the same CDR3 protein are collapsed into one entry carrying the most frequent genes and DNA. The V and J calls were determined by TCRdb, not by the authors. The sample table lists hundreds of thousands of distinct CDR3 sequences, around an eighth of them with a count of one. Around 3% of the sample rests with the top ten.

This clonotype was detected ten times or more. The clone's antigen remains unknown. No base-level quality is on record; no much larger clone is a single base apart. This specimen's treatment or condition label, interpreted: live attenuated yellow fever vaccine strain. PBMCs were isolated from peripheral blood using a standard Ficoll-Paque protocol. Dynabeads CD4 and CD8 positive selection kits were used to isolate the CD4 and CD8 T-cell fractions. TriZol was used to extract RNA from bulk PBMCs, CD4 and CD8 fractions, and dextramer-positive and dextramer-negative fractions. The rearranged segments are TRBV27 and TRBJ1-3, with a tentative D gene TRBD1 over 6 matching bases. The source is a man between 18 and 29 years old who received the YFV17D yellow fever vaccine. Sequencing used CD4+ T cells sorted from PBMCs, obtained 15 days after the yellow fever booster vaccination. Here the CDR3 is given as CASRNNRDGNTIYF. The DNA reads as follows: TGTGCCAGCAGAAACAACAGGGATGGAAACACCATATATTTT.